Following are 25 T cell receptor beta chains from one sample sequenced in a study of beta chain features in type 1 diabetes. Every isolated RNA sample was fully reverse transcribed, so sequencing captured expressed TCRB transcripts. Using immunoSEQ multiplex PCR, the repertoire was profiled, and TCRdb retains in-frame clones only, with some absent. Of 900,000 or so clones listed, roughly a sixth are singletons. Sequenced material: naive CD4+ T cells from blood. These receptors originate from a woman younger than 30 in good health.

This clone has a handful of counts. This CDR3 reads CASSPPGSDEEQYF. The CDR3 nucleotides are TGTGCCAGCTCACCACCGGGAAGCGATGAAGAGCAGTACTTC. The chain combines TRBV18 with TRBJ2-7, with D unresolved. This CDR3 has 14 residues. Germline values: CDR1 KGHSH, CDR2 LQKENI. The V and J ends lost 0 bases and 7 bases respectively, with 13 bases between them.

V gene TRBV7-8 combines with J gene TRBJ2-7; 7 nucleotides agree with TRBD1. The CDR3 spans 12 residues. Germline assignment: CDR1 SGHVS and CDR2 FQNEAQ. After removal of 8 bases from V and 5 bases from J, the junction contained 6 bases not matched to a gene. Here the CDR3 reads CASEDREHEQYF. For the CDR3, the DNA is TGTGCCAGCGAAGACAGGGAGCACGAGCAGTACTTC.

This clone came up a few times. The CDR3 DNA reads as TGTGCCAGCAGTTTAACCAGCCTAGGGGCGGGAGGTGGGGATGAGCAGTTCTTC. Its protein product is CASSLTSLGAGGGDEQFF. V usage is TRBV27 and J usage is TRBJ2-1; TRBD2 aligns across 8 bases. In germline, CDR1 is MNHEY, CDR2 SMNVEV (reference sequence). V trimming: 2 bases; J trimming: 8 bases; junction bases outside the gene matches: 17. CDR3 size: 18 residues.

To note about this clone: Other DNA variants within this sample encode the same CDR3. This chain joins TRBV11-2 and TRBJ2-7; no reliable D call. The CDR3 spans 14 residues. CDR1 SGHAT and CDR2 FQNNGV come from the germline V gene. V was pared by 0 bases and J by 5 bases, with 11 bases between. The CDR3 DNA is TGTGCCAGCAGCTTAGAAAGGCACTTCGACGAGCAGTACTTC. Protein: CASSLERHFDEQYF.

This chain joins TRBV6-1 and TRBJ2-7, with D uncertain. CDR3 size: 12 residues. Germline assignment: CDR1 MNHNS and CDR2 SASEGT. V lost 4 bases, J lost 0 bases, and 4 bases lay in between. CDR3 nucleotide sequence: TGTGCCAGCAGTGTGAACTCCTACGAGCAGTACTTC. Its translation: CASSVNSYEQYF.

On this clone: The same CDR3 can be traced to other DNA sequences in this sample. This sequence joins TRBV7-2 and TRBJ2-7, with D tentatively TRBD1 or TRBD2 (5 bases each). This CDR3 is built from 14 residues. Germline CDR1 is SGHTA and CDR2 is FQGNSA. V was trimmed by 0 bases and J by 2 bases, leaving 8 bases between them. CDR3 DNA sequence: TGTGCCAGCAGCTTAGCTGGGGGACCCTACGAGCAGTACTTC. The encoded protein is CASSLAGGPYEQYF.

In nucleotides, the CDR3 is TGCAGCACCCGGACAGGGGTACACGAGCAGTACTTC. It encodes CSTRTGVHEQYF. V gene TRBV29-1 combines with J gene TRBJ2-5; TRBD1 agrees at 9 bases. The J call may be in error: the DNA end matches TRBJ2-7 better. Germline V gene sequence: CDR1 SQVTM, CDR2 ANQGSEA. The CDR3 consists of 12 residues.

The chain employs TRBV27 and TRBJ1-1, with 10 bases lining up with TRBD1. The CDR3 has 14 residues. Germline CDR1 is MNHEY and CDR2 is SMNVEV (reference sequence). V dropped 6 bases and J dropped 5; count of bases not matched to a gene: 6. The CDR3 region has the DNA TGTGCCAGCAGACGCGACAGGGGGCGAACTGAAGCTTTCTTT. This gives the protein CASRRDRGRTEAFF.

The sample holds a few counts of this clone. The chain uses TRBV7-2 and TRBJ2-7; D is possibly TRBD1 or TRBD2 (5 bases each). The germline CDR1 and CDR2 sequences are SGHTA and FQGNSA. The length of the CDR3 is 12 residues. Trimming removed 5 bases from V and 7 bases from J, with 12 bases in between. The CDR3 DNA reads TGTGCCAGCAGCCCCTCGTGGGGGGAGCAGTACTTC. Its translation is CASSPSWGEQYF.

This clone was picked up a small number of times. This sequence joins TRBV6-6 and TRBJ1-5, with D perhaps TRBD1 (6 bases). CDR1 MNHNY and CDR2 SVGAGI come from the germline V gene (reference sequence). This CDR3 region has 14 residues. V shed 5 bases and J shed 4 bases, with 12 bases lying between them. CDR3 bases: TGTGCCAGCAGTCCAGGGACATTGAATCAGCCCCAGCATTTT. Its translation is CASSPGTLNQPQHF.

This clone was detected only a few times. The chain uses TRBV7-3 and TRBJ2-1; TRBD1 agrees at 8 bases. This CDR3 has 15 residues. J lost 6 bases, V lost 5 bases, and 9 bases had no gene match. Germline-derived CDR1 and CDR2 are SGHTA and FQGTGA. In DNA, the CDR3 is TGTGCCAGCAGCAAAGACAGGGGCGGAATCAATGAGCAGTTCTTC. Protein: CASSKDRGGINEQFF.

This clone appeared a few times. Other DNA sequences in the same sample also yield this CDR3. The chain employs TRBV20-1 and TRBJ2-1; D possibly matches TRBD1 or TRBD2 (5 bases each). From germline, CDR1 is DFQATT and CDR2 SNEGSKA (reference sequence). Trimming cost V 3 bases and J 8 bases, with 8 bases left between them. This CDR3 is 11 amino acids long. DNA of the CDR3: TGCAGTGCTAGTAGGGGAGATGAGCAGTTCTTC. It codes for CSASRGDEQFF.

This clone was found a few times. The J gene is TRBJ2-5, the V gene TRBV7-2; weak D call: TRBD1 (5 bases). CDR3 length equals 14 residues. V shed 5 bases and J shed 4 bases, with 14 bases lying between them. The germline V gene encodes CDR1 SGHTA and CDR2 FQGNSA. The CDR3 region has the DNA TGTGCCAGCAGCCAGGGCAGGTGGCCAGAGACCCAGTACTTC. As protein: CASSQGRWPETQYF.

This chain uses TRBV29-1 with TRBJ1-1; D is unresolved. The germline V gene has CDR1 SQVTM and CDR2 ANQGSEA. V lost 4 bases and J lost 4, with 7 bases in between. The CDR3 runs 11 residues. CDR3 region: CSVGVSTEAFF. CDR3 sequence (DNA): TGCAGCGTTGGCGTATCCACTGAAGCTTTCTTT.

The CDR3 nucleotides are TGTGCCAGCAGCTTAAACTTTCTCGGCACAGATACGCAGTATTTT. Its translation: CASSLNFLGTDTQYF. The chain is built from TRBV7-9 and TRBJ2-3; D not resolved. Trimming stripped 2 bases from V and 1 base from J, with 10 bases between. The CDR3 runs to 15 residues. In germline, CDR1 is SEHNR, CDR2 FQNEAQ (reference sequence).

The chain links TRBV19 to TRBJ2-7; 7 positions agree with TRBD1. There are 13 residues in the CDR3. Trimming at V came to 6 bases and at J to 8 bases, leaving 10 bases not matched to a gene. Per the germline V gene, CDR1 is LNHDA and CDR2 is SQIVND (reference sequence). The CDR3 DNA is TGTGCCAGTAGCTTTACCGGGACAGTGAAGCAGTACTTC. This gives the protein CASSFTGTVKQYF.

This chain links TRBV7-3 with TRBJ2-2; D perhaps matches TRBD2 (5 bases). This CDR3 comprises 15 residues. In germline, CDR1 is SGHTA, CDR2 FQGTGA. V was clipped by 5 bases and J by 0 bases, with 10 bases between them. CDR3 DNA: TGTGCCAGCAGCCGGACTGGACCGAACACCGGGGAGCTGTTTTTT. The encoded protein is CASSRTGPNTGELFF. Supplemented by reference TRBV7-3 and TRBJ2-2, the full variable domain reads GAGVSQTPSNKVTEKGKYVELRCDPISGHTALYWYRQSLGQGPEFLIYFQGTGAADDSGLPNDRFFAVRPEGSVSTLKIQRTERGDSAVYLCASSRTGPNTGELFFGEGSRLTVL.

This clone showed up just a few times. This same CDR3 is encoded by further DNA sequences in the sample. The chain is built from TRBV5-1 and TRBJ2-6; 7 nucleotides line up with TRBD1. V shed 0 bases and J 1 base; nucleotides not matched to a gene: 4. Germline V lookup: CDR1 SGHRS, CDR2 YFSETQ. The CDR3 has 17 residues. CDR3 protein: CASSLEGQRSGANVLTF. CDR3 coding DNA: TGCGCCAGCAGCTTGGAGGGACAGCGTTCTGGGGCCAACGTCCTGACTTTC.

There are a few counts of this clone. The rearrangement joins TRBV7-2 to TRBJ2-7; 8 positions agree with TRBD1. The CDR3 spans 16 residues. V shed 5 bases and J 2 bases; nucleotides not matched to a gene: 11. Germline V gene sequence: CDR1 SGHTA, CDR2 FQGNSA. DNA for the CDR3: TGTGCCAGCAGCACACTGACAGGGGTGGGAACCTACGAGCAGTACTTC. Translation gives CASSTLTGVGTYEQYF.

This clone occurred a few times. The J gene is TRBJ1-1, the V gene TRBV7-9; a weak D match, TRBD1 (6 bases). Germline CDR1 and CDR2: SEHNR and FQNEAQ (reference sequence). The CDR3 is 15 amino acids. With 5 bases removed from V and 5 bases from J, the gap between germline ends came to 18 bases. The DNA for the CDR3 is TGTGCCAGCAGCATTAGTGGGGGGCGGCGTACTGAAGCTTTCTTT. It specifies CASSISGGRRTEAFF.

The rearrangement joins TRBV5-1 to TRBJ2-2; 8 bases fit TRBD2. This CDR3 has 17 amino acids. With V trimmed by 0 bases and J by 3 bases, 7 bases remained unmatched. CDR1 SGHRS and CDR2 YFSETQ come from the germline V gene. CDR3 nucleotides: TGCGCCAGCAGCTTGGTGGCGGGAGGCGCGGACACCGGGGAGCTGTTTTTT. As protein: CASSLVAGGADTGELFF.

The V gene is TRBV29-1, the J gene TRBJ2-7; TRBD2 might be the D (5 bases). The CDR3 length is 14 residues. Germline CDR1 SQVTM, CDR2 ANQGSEA. Between the trimmed V and J ends, which lost 4 bases and 0 bases, there was a span of 13 bases. The CDR3 reads CSVVAGPFSYEQYF. CDR3 nucleotides: TGCAGCGTTGTTGCGGGCCCCTTCTCCTACGAGCAGTACTTC.

The chain is built from TRBV28 and TRBJ1-4; D is unresolved. From germline, CDR1 is MDHEN and CDR2 SYDVKM. The V and J ends lost 5 bases and 7 bases respectively, with 14 bases between them. The CDR3 consists of 14 residues. CDR3 coding DNA: TGTGCCAGCAGTCAGTGGGATGGAGGTGAAAAACTGTTTTTT. It encodes CASSQWDGGEKLFF.

Written as DNA, the CDR3 is TGTGCCAGCTCTACAGGACAGAACACTGAAGCTTTCTTT. Residues: CASSTGQNTEAFF. The J gene is TRBJ1-1, the V gene TRBV18; maybe TRBD1 (5 bases). CDR3 length: 13 residues. Germline V gene data show CDR1 as KGHSH and CDR2 as LQKENI. The V end was cut by 6 bases, the J end by 1 base, with 9 bases between.

The chain employs TRBV11-2 and TRBJ2-3; D call uncertain. The CDR3 sequence is 12 residues long. Germline V gives CDR1 SGHAT, CDR2 FQNNGV. Trimming shortened V by 0 bases and J by 6 bases, and 4 bases separated the two germline ends. The CDR3 DNA reads as TGTGCCAGCAGCTTAGATTGGGATACGCAGTATTTT. Protein sequence: CASSLDWDTQYF.